This TCR beta chain was sequenced for a study of vaccination effects on CD4 cells after COVID-19. Germline-derived CDR1 and CDR2 are SGHTA and FQGNSA. V was pared by 3 bases and J by 2 bases, with 7 bases between. The CDR3 runs 13 residues. Study-level findings and limits: There was marked clonal contraction among infection- and vaccine-induced clones late after vaccination.

The assay was immunoSEQ multiplex PCR, and TCRdb's table has in-frame clones only and misses some. The table lists tens of thousands of clones, under 80% of them singletons, with roughly 2% in the top ten. As to this clone: Antigen specificity is unknown.

With the ViraFEST assay, the study expanded antigen-specific CD4+ T cells using viral peptide pools, then sequenced them. At the end of 9 to 11 days of culture, CD4+ T cells were isolated. The vaccine given was either BNT162b2 or mRNA-1273, in two doses. The chain has TRBV7-2 and TRBJ1-2; D is ambiguous. This TCR derives from a human donor who received a COVID-19 vaccine. The input for sequencing was CD4+ T cells from PBMCs cultured with HCoV-OC43 spike peptides, taken after COVID-19 vaccination. Indicated subset: HCoV-OC43 spike overlapping peptide pool stimulation. The chain's CDR3 is CASSFSPNYGYTF. For the CDR3, the DNA is TGTGCCAGCAGCTTTTCCCCAAACTATGGCTACACCTTC.